This T cell receptor (beta chain) derives from a study of response to subunit inactivated influenza vaccine. This clonotype has more than one count but fewer than ten. V lost 7 bases and J 2 bases, leaving 24 bases between the germline ends. The CDR3 runs to 17 residues. In germline, CDR1 is WSHSY, CDR2 SAAADI. TCRdb re-analysed the RT-PCR reads in MiXCR, keeping a single row per CDR3 protein. The sample consists of under 200,000 distinct CDR3 sequences, around 12% of them appearing once. The same data also contributed to another study, on T cells expressing NK-cell markers. That study adds: Scientists made TCR beta cDNA using 5'RACE template switching with UMIs. Sorted T-cell subsets CD3+CD56+NKG2C+, CD3+CD56+NKG2C- and CD3+CD56-NKG2C+ were TCR beta-sequenced. Restricting sorting to alpha-beta TCR T cells was achieved in several experiments by an anti-gamma-delta TCR antibody. Dominant NKG2C+ clonotype frequencies of roughly 1.0-7.0% of CD8+ T cells were measured in more than five donors.

This clonotype originated in a man between 50 and 59 years old who received an inactivated influenza vaccine. The specimen comprised CD8+ T cells sorted from PBMCs, sampled roughly 12 days after vaccination. The chain uses TRBV10-2 and TRBJ2-7; TRBD2 might be the D (6 bases). CDR3 residues: CASTPEIAALGTYEQYF. The DNA of the CDR3 is TGCGCCAGCACTCCTGAGATAGCGGCCCTAGGAACCTACGAGCAGTACTTC.